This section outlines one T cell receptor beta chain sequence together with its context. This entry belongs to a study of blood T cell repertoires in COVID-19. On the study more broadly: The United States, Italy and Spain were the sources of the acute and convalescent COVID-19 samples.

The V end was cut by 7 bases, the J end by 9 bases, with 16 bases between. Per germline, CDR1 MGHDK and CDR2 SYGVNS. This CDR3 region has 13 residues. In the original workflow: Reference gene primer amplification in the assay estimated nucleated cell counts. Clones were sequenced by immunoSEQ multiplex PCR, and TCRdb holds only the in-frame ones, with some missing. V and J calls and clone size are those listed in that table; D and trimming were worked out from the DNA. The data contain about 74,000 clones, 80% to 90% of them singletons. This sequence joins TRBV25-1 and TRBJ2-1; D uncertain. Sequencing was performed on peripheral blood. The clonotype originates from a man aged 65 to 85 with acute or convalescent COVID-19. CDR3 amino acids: CASNLLSGSEQFF. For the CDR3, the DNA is TGTGCCAGCAACCTCCTGTCGGGTTCTGAGCAGTTCTTC.